This T cell receptor (beta chain) originates from a study of cytomegalovirus exposure and HLA in healthy donors. Study-wide results and limits: Specificity of a few CMV-associated chains for CMV antigens was verified in vitro. The study listed roughly 150 cytomegalovirus-associated TCR beta chains.

As concerns this clone: Its specificity is not known.

Trimming took 9 bases from V and 6 from J, leaving 18 bases between them. Germline loops: CDR1 MNHEY, CDR2 SMNVEV (reference sequence). The CDR3 spans 14 residues. Using immunoSEQ multiplex PCR, the repertoire was profiled, and TCRdb retains in-frame clones only, with some absent. The sample has around 69,000 clones, 96% seen once. The chain has TRBV27 and TRBJ2-1; D may be TRBD2 (6 bases). This TCR was recovered from a woman aged 18-29 years in good health and CMV-seropositive. Sequenced: PBMCs. This CDR3 is CASRDWNPFNEQFF. CDR3 sequence (DNA): TGTGCCAGTCGGGACTGGAACCCCTTCAATGAGCAGTTCTTC.